The 8 T cell receptor beta chains below all came from one sample that was sequenced in a study of T cell clusters in autoimmune cytopenias. TRB was amplified from 250 ng of peripheral blood genomic DNA per sample. TRB was amplified by touch-down multiplex PCR, primer pools A and B combined. TCRdb reworked the multiplex PCR reads into one entry per CDR3 protein, no DNA. The clone table shows under 9,500 distinct CDR3 sequences, with the ten largest holding more than 15%. Sequenced: peripheral blood. The receptors originated from a human donor with an autoimmune cytopenia or autoimmune hepatitis (not recorded which).

This chain connects TRBV5-6 to TRBJ1-2; TCRdb proposes TRBD1, but this gene call is untestable without DNA. This CDR3 contains 15 residues. Germline lookup yields CDR1 SGHDT and CDR2 YYEEEE. The CDR3 loop reads CASSLADRGKYGYTF.

In terms of frequency, this clonotype is medium-sized. The chain has TRBV19 and TRBJ2-5. The germline CDR1 and CDR2 sequences are LNHDA and SQIVND (reference sequence). The CDR3 runs 14 residues. The CDR3 loop reads CASSIGDLRETQYF. Drawing the rest from reference TRBV19 and TRBJ2-5, the complete variable domain is DGGITQSPKYLFRKEGQNVTLSCEQNLNHDAMYWYRQDPGQGLRLIYYSQIVNDFQKGDIAEGYSVSREKKESFPLTVTSAQKNPTAFYLCASSIGDLRETQYFGPGTRLLVL.

This clonotype is identified as medium-sized from frequency. The chain combines TRBV5-4 with TRBJ2-2; TCRdb outputs TRBD1, but without DNA this stays unchecked. The CDR3 sequence is 16 residues long. Germline CDR1 is SGHNT and CDR2 is YYREEE (reference sequence). This chain's CDR3 is CASSLTTATNTGELFF.

In terms of frequency, this clonotype is medium-sized (0.01 to 0.1%). The V and J genes are TRBV19 and TRBJ1-6; without DNA, the TCRdb call of TRBD1 cannot be checked. Looked up from germline, CDR1 is LNHDA and CDR2 is SQIVND (reference sequence). The CDR3 totals 14 residues. CDR3 residues: CASSSRTGDSPLHF.

V gene TRBV11-1 combines with J gene TRBJ1-1; the TCRdb call, TRBD1, lacks DNA for checking. Germline values: CDR1 SGHAT, CDR2 FQDESV (reference sequence). The CDR3 has 13 residues. The CDR3 is CASSFSQGAEAFF.

The rearrangement uses TRBV19 and TRBJ2-5; TCRdb's D call of TRBD1 is untestable without DNA. Germline V gives CDR1 LNHDA, CDR2 SQIVND (reference sequence). There are 14 residues in the CDR3. The CDR3 is CASSVTGGTETQYF.

The gene calls are TRBV6-2 or TRBV6-3 and TRBJ1-1; TCRdb lists TRBD1, though no DNA is available to test this call. The CDR3 extends over 15 amino acids. CDR1 and CDR2 from the germline V gene are MNHEY and SVGEGT. This chain's CDR3 is CASLGIRGMGTEAFF.

The V call is TRBV29-1, the J call TRBJ2-7; the TCRdb D gene call, TRBD1, has no DNA to confirm it. This CDR3 region has 14 residues. Germline CDR1 SQVTM, CDR2 ANQGSEA. The CDR3 is CSPEGRTGTYEQYF.